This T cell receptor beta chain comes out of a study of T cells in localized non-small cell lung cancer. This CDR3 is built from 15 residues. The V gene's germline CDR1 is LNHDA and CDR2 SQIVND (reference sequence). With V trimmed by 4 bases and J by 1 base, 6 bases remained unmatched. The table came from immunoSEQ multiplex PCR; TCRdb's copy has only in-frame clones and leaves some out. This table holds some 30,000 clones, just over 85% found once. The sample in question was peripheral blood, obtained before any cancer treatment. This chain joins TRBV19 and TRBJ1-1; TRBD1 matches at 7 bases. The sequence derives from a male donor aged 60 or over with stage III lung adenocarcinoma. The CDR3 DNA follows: TGTGCCAGTAGTAGGGACAGCCGATCGAACACTGAAGCTTTCTTT. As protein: CASSRDSRSNTEAFF.